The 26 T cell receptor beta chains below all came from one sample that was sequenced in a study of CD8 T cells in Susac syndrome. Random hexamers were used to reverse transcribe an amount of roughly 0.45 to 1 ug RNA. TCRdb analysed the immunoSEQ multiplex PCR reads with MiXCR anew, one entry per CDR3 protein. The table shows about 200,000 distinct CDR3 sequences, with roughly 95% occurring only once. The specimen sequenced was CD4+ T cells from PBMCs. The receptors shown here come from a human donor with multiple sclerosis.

The CDR3 is CASNRQGENTEAFF. DNA for the CDR3: TGTGCCAGCAATCGACAGGGAGAGAACACTGAAGCTTTCTTT. The chain employs TRBV2 and TRBJ1-1, with 7 bases fitting TRBD1. The junction had 6 bases not matched to a gene; V was cut back by 7 bases and J by 1 base. Germline CDR1 reads SNHLY; CDR2 reads FYNNEI. The CDR3 loop spans 14 amino acids.

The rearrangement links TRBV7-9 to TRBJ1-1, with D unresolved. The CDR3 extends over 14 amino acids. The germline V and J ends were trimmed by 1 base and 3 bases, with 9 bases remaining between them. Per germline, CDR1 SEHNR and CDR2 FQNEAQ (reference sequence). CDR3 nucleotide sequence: TGTGCCAGCAGCTTAGGGGTGGCTTACACTGAAGCTTTCTTT. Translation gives CASSLGVAYTEAFF.

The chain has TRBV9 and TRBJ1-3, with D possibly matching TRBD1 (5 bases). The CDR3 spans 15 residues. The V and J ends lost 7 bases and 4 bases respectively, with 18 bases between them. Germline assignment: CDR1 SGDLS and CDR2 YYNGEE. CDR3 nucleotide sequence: TGTGCCAGCTCGCCGGGGGGTGCTAGGGGAAACACCATATATTTT. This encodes CASSPGGARGNTIYF.

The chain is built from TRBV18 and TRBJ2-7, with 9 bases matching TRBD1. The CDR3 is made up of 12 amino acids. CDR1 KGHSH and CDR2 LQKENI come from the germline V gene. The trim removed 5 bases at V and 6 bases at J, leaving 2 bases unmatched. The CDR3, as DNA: TGTGCCAGCTCAGGGGACAGGGCCGAGCAGTACTTC. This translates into CASSGDRAEQYF.

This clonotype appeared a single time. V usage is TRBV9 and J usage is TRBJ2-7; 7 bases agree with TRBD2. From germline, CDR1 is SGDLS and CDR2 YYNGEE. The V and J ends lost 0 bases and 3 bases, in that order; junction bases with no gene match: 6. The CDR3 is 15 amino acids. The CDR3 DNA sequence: TGTGCCAGCAGCGTAGCTGGGGGGGGAGGCTACGAGCAGTACTTC. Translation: CASSVAGGGGYEQYF.

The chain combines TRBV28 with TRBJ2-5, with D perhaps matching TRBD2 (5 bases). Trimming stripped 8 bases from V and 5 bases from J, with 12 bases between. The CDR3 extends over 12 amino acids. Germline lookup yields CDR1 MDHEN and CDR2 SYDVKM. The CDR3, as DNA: TGTGCCAGCTACGGGGTCGGGGAGACCCAGTACTTC. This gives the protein CASYGVGETQYF.

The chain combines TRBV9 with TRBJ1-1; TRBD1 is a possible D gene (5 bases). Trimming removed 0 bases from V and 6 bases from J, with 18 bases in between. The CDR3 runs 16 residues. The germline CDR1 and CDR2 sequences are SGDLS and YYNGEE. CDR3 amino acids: CASSVGGSAAYAEAFF. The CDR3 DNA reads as TGTGCCAGCAGCGTAGGGGGCTCGGCGGCATACGCTGAAGCTTTCTTT. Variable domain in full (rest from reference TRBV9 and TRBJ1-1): DSGVTQTPKHLITATGQRVTLRCSPRSGDLSVYWYQQSLDQGLQFLIQYYNGEERAKGNILERFSAQQFPDLHSELNLSSLELGDSALYFCASSVGGSAAYAEAFFGQGTRLTVV.

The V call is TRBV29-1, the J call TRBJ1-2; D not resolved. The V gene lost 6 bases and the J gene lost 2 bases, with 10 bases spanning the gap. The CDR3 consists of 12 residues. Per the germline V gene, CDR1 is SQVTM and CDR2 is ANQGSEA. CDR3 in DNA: TGCAGCGTGGAGACGGGCAACTATGGCTACACCTTC. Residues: CSVETGNYGYTF.

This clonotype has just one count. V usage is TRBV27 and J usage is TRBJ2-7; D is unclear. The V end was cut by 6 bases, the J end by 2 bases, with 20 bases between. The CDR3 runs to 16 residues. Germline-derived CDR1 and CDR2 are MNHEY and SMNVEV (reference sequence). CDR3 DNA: TGTGCCAGCAGCGTCAGACCCCCTGCTGGGACCTACGAGCAGTACTTC. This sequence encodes CASSVRPPAGTYEQYF.

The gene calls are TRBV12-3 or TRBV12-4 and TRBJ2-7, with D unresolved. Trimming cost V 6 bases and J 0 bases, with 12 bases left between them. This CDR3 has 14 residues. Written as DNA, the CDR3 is TGTGCCAGCAGCCGAGCCTGGGCCTCCTACGAGCAGTACTTC. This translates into CASSRAWASYEQYF.

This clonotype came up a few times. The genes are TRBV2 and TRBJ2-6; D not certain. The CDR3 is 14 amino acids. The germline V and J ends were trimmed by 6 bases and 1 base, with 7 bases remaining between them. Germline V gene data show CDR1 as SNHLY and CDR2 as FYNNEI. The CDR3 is CASRGTSGANVLTF. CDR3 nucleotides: TGTGCCAGCAGGGGAACATCTGGGGCCAACGTCCTGACTTTC.

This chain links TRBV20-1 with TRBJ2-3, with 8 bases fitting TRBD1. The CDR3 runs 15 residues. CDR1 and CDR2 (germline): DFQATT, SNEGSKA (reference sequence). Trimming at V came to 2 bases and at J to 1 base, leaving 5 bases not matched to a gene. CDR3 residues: CSARQGALGTDTQYF. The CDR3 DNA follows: TGCAGTGCTAGACAGGGGGCGCTGGGCACAGATACGCAGTATTTT.

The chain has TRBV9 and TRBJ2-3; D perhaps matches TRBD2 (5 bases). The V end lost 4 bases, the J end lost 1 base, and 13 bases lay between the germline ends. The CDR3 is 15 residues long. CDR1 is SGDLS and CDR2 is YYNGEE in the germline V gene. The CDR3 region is CASSQEGGRTDTQYF. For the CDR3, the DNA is TGTGCCAGCAGCCAAGAGGGCGGGCGCACAGATACGCAGTATTTT.

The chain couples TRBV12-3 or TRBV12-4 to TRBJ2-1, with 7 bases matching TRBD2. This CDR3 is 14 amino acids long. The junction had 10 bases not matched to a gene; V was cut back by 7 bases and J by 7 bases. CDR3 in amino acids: CASNSGVAWNEQFF. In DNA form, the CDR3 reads TGTGCCAGCAACAGCGGGGTGGCTTGGAATGAGCAGTTCTTC.

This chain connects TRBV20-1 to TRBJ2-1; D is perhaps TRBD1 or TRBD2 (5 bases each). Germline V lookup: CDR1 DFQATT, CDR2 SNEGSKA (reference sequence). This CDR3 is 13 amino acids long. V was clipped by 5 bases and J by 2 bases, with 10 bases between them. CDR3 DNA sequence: TGCAGTGCTCGGGGACCTACCTACAATGAGCAGTTCTTC. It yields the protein CSARGPTYNEQFF.

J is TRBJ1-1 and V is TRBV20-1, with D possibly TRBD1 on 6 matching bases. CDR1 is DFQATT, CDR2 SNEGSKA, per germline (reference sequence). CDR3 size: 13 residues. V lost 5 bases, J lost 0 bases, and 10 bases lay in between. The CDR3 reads CSAFRDMNTEAFF. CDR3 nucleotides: TGCAGTGCTTTTCGGGACATGAACACTGAAGCTTTCTTT.

CDR3 sequence: CASSLSGLVRVTQYF. The CDR3 coding sequence is TGTGCCAGCAGTTTATCGGGGCTAGTCCGCGTGACCCAGTACTTC. The gene calls are TRBV27 and TRBJ2-5; perhaps TRBD1 as D (5 bases). Trimming removed 0 bases from V and 7 bases from J, with 15 bases in between. Germline-derived CDR1 and CDR2 are MNHEY and SMNVEV (reference sequence). The CDR3 sequence is 15 residues long.

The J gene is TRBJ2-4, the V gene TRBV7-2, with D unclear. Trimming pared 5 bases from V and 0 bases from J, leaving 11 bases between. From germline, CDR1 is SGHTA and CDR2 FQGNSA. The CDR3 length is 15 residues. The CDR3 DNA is TGTGCCAGCAGCCTCCAGTTACTAGCCAAAAACATTCAGTACTTC. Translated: CASSLQLLAKNIQYF.

In DNA, the CDR3 is TGCGCCAGCAGCTTGTCGGGACAGGGCAATTCACCCCTCCACTTT. Encoded protein: CASSLSGQGNSPLHF. V gene TRBV5-1 combines with J gene TRBJ1-6; 9 nucleotides agree with TRBD1. The CDR3 is made up of 15 amino acids. V shed 1 base and J 7 bases; nucleotides not matched to a gene: 3. Germline CDR1 is SGHRS and CDR2 is YFSETQ.

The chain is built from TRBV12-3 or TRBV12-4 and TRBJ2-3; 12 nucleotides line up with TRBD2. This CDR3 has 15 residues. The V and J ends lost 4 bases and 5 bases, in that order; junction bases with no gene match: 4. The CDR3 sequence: CASSSSGGAGDTQYF. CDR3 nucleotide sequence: TGTGCCAGCAGTTCTAGCGGGGGGGCCGGAGATACGCAGTATTTT.

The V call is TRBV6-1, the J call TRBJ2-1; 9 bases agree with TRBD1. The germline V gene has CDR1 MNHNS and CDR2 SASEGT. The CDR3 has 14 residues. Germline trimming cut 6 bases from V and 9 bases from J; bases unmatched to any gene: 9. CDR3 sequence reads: CASRPGQGYGEQFF. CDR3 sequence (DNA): TGTGCCAGCAGGCCGGGACAGGGTTACGGTGAGCAGTTCTTC.

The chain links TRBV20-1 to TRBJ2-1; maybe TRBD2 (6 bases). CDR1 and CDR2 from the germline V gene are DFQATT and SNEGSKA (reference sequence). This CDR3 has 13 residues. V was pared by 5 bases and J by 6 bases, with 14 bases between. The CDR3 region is CSAQILRGNEQFF. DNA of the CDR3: TGCAGTGCTCAAATACTGCGGGGCAATGAGCAGTTCTTC.

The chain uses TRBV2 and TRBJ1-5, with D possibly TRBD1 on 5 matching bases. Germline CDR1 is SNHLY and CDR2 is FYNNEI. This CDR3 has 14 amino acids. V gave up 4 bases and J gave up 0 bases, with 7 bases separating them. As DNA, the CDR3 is TGTGCCAGCAGTGGAGGGGATAGCAATCAGCCCCAGCATTTT. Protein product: CASSGGDSNQPQHF.

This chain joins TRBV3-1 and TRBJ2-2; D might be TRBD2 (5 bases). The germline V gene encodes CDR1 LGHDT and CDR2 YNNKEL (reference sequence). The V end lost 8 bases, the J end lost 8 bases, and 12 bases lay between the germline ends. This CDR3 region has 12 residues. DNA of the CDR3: TGTGCCAGCGGGAGCCGTGGAGGGGAGCTGTTTTTT. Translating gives CASGSRGGELFF.

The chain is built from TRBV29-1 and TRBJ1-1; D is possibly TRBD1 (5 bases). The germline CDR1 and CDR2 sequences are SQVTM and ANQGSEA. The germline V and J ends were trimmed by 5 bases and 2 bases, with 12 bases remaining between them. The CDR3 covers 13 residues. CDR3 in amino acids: CSVRAGANTEAFF. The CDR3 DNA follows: TGCAGCGTTCGGGCCGGGGCCAACACTGAAGCTTTCTTT.

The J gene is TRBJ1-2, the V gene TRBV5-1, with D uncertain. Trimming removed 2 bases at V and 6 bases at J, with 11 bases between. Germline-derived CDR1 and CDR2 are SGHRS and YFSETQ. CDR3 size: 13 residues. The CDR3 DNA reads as TGCGCCAGCAGCTTCACCCCGGAAAATGGCTACACCTTC. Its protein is CASSFTPENGYTF.